Included here is one T cell receptor beta chain sequence, with context. Its ends do not fully match the called genes, so a read error is possible. These data come from a study of CD8+ T cells in alopecia areata. After isolation, RNA underwent reverse transcription to generate cDNA as the sequencing template. Using immunoSEQ multiplex PCR, the repertoire was profiled, and TCRdb retains in-frame clones only, with some absent. There are about 200,000 clones in the sample; 50% to 60% occur only once, and 0.45% lies in the top ten. The CDR3 is 16 amino acids. The germline V gene has CDR1 SGHTA and CDR2 FQGTGA.

The gene calls are TRBV7-3 and TRBJ2-2; 9 nucleotides match TRBD1. The TCR comes from a human donor with alopecia areata. Sequenced here: CD4+ T cells sorted from blood, sampled at week 0. DNA for the CDR3: TGTGCCAGCAGCCCAACGGGGACAGGGAACGCCGGGGAGCTGTTTTTT. The encoded protein is CASSPTGTGNAGELFF.